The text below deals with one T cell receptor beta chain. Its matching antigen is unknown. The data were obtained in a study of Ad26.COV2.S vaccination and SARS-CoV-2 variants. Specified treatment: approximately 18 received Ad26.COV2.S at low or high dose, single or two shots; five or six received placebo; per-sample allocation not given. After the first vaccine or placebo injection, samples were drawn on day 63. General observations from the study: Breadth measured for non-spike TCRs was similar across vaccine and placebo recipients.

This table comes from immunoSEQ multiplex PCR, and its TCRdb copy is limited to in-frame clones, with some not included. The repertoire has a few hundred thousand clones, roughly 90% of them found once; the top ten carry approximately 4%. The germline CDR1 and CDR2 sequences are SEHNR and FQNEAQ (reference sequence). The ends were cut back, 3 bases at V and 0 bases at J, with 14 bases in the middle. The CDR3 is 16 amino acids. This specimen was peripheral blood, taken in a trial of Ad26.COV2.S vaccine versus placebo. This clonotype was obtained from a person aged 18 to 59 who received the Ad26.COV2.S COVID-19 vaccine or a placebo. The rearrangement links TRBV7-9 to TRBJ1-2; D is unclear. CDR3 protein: CASSFPPGFANYGYTF. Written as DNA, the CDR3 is TGTGCCAGCAGCTTCCCCCCTGGATTCGCTAACTATGGCTACACCTTC. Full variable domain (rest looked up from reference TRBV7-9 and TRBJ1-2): DTGVSQNPRHKITKRGQNVTFRCDPISEHNRLYWYRQTLGQGPEFLTYFQNEAQLEKSRLLSDRFSAERPKGSFSTLEIQRTEQGDSAMYLCASSFPPGFANYGYTFGSGTRLTVV.